One sample yielded the 25 T cell receptor beta chains listed below, sequenced in a study of blood T cell repertoires in COVID-19. TCRdb keeps only in-frame clones here, not all; method: immunoSEQ multiplex PCR. This table holds 150,000 or so clones, over 70% found once. Sample: peripheral blood. Every receptor here comes from a man older than 75 with acute or convalescent COVID-19.

This chain links TRBV6-5 with TRBJ1-2; D possibly corresponds to TRBD1 (5 bases). The CDR3 has 14 amino acids. Germline CDR1 is MNHEY and CDR2 is SVGAGI. Trimming cost V 2 bases and J 6 bases, with 13 bases left between them. The DNA for the CDR3 is TGTGCCAGCAGTTACAGCGGGGCGGGGAATGGCTACACCTTC. This sequence encodes CASSYSGAGNGYTF.

The chain has TRBV9 and TRBJ1-4; TRBD1 is a possible D gene (5 bases). The CDR3 has 14 residues. Trimming took off 0 bases at V and 7 bases at J, with 10 bases between the two ends. CDR1 and CDR2 (germline): SGDLS, YYNGEE. The chain's CDR3 is CASSVGQNPEKLFF. The CDR3 DNA sequence: TGTGCCAGCAGCGTAGGACAGAACCCTGAAAAACTGTTTTTT.

This clone showed up just a few times. CDR3 region: CASSLAGQYGYTF. The CDR3 DNA follows: TGTGCCAGCAGTTTAGCAGGGCAGTATGGCTACACCTTC. This chain joins TRBV27 and TRBJ1-2; D is perhaps TRBD1 (5 bases). The ends were cut back, 2 bases at V and 5 bases at J, with 9 bases in the middle. The CDR3 has 13 amino acids. Per the germline V gene, CDR1 is MNHEY and CDR2 is SMNVEV (reference sequence).

The rearrangement links TRBV7-2 to TRBJ2-7; TRBD1 aligns across 7 bases. The CDR3 loop spans 19 amino acids. With V trimmed by 4 bases and J by 3 bases, 21 bases remained unmatched. Germline V gene lookup returns CDR1 SGHTA and CDR2 FQGNSA. CDR3 sequence reads: CASSCPKRGLPERHYEQYF. The CDR3 coding sequence is TGTGCCAGCAGCTGCCCCAAGAGGGGGCTTCCCGAACGTCACTACGAGCAGTACTTC.

For the CDR3, the DNA is TGCGCCAGCAGCGGTACCGGGACAGGGTTCTCTGGAAACACCATATATTTT. This gives the protein CASSGTGTGFSGNTIYF. The chain recombines TRBV5-1 with TRBJ1-3, with 9 nucleotides matching TRBD1. Germline CDR1 reads SGHRS; CDR2 reads YFSETQ. This CDR3 has 17 residues. After removal of 4 bases from V and 0 bases from J, the junction contained 8 bases not matched to a gene.

A single count supports this clone. The CDR3 DNA sequence: TGTGCCAGCTCACCGCGGGACGGAACGAACACCGGGGAGCTGTTTTTT. Its protein is CASSPRDGTNTGELFF. V is TRBV18 and J is TRBJ2-2, with D possibly being TRBD2 (6 bases). The CDR3 contains 16 residues. V shed 3 bases and J shed 0 bases, with 11 bases lying between them. Germline CDR1 is KGHSH and CDR2 is LQKENI.

The genes are TRBV7-2 and TRBJ1-5, with D hard to call. The ends were cut back, 1 base at V and 4 bases at J, with 8 bases in the middle. This CDR3 spans 14 amino acids. Germline CDR1 and CDR2: SGHTA and FQGNSA. The CDR3 region has the DNA TGTGCCAGCAGCTTAGGCGGGAAGAATCAGCCCCAGCATTTT. It yields the protein CASSLGGKNQPQHF.

In nucleotides, the CDR3 is TGTGCCAGCAGCCTTTATAGCGGGAACCACAATGAGCAGTTCTTC. It specifies CASSLYSGNHNEQFF. V is TRBV14 and J is TRBJ2-1, with 8 bases matching TRBD2. Germline loops: CDR1 SGHDN, CDR2 FVKESK. The CDR3 is 15 residues long. V trimming: 4 bases; J trimming: 5 bases; junction bases outside the gene matches: 7.

The chain links TRBV7-6 to TRBJ2-1; the D gene is possibly TRBD2 (5 bases). The CDR3 has 18 amino acids. CDR1 SGHVS and CDR2 FNYEAQ come from the germline V gene. V lost 6 bases and J 4 bases, leaving 25 bases between the germline ends. The CDR3 protein is CASRPSAASLAPYNEQFF. The CDR3, as DNA: TGTGCCAGCAGGCCCTCCGCCGCTAGCCTAGCCCCTTACAATGAGCAGTTCTTC.

The chain joins TRBV7-6 to TRBJ1-1; a weak D match, TRBD1 (6 bases). The germline V gene encodes CDR1 SGHVS and CDR2 FNYEAQ. V lost 5 bases, J lost 2 bases, and 21 bases lay in between. This CDR3 contains 17 residues. The DNA of the CDR3 is TGTGCCAGCAGCCGGATTCCAGGGGACCTAATCAACACTGAAGCTTTCTTT. It is translated as CASSRIPGDLINTEAFF.

The chain uses TRBV27 and TRBJ1-2; D is possibly TRBD1 (5 bases). The germline CDR1 and CDR2 sequences are MNHEY and SMNVEV (reference sequence). The V gene lost 5 bases and the J gene lost 4 bases, with 17 bases spanning the gap. The CDR3 totals 15 residues. This CDR3 is CASSPSGGSGYGYTF. CDR3 sequence (DNA): TGTGCCAGCAGTCCCTCCGGGGGATCGGGCTATGGCTACACCTTC.

The V and J genes are TRBV5-1 and TRBJ1-2; TRBD1 aligns across 9 bases. This CDR3 region has 14 residues. Germline V lookup: CDR1 SGHRS, CDR2 YFSETQ. V lost 4 bases and J lost 4; bases outside the gene matches: 5. The DNA of the CDR3 is TGCGCCAGCAGCCTTCCGGGACAGGGCTATGGCTACACCTTC. Amino acid sequence: CASSLPGQGYGYTF.

The rearrangement uses TRBV5-1 and TRBJ2-1; 14 nucleotides agree with TRBD2. The CDR3 is made up of 16 amino acids. After removal of 8 bases from V and 2 bases from J, the junction contained 6 bases not matched to a gene. The germline CDR1 and CDR2 sequences are SGHRS and YFSETQ. CDR3 DNA sequence: TGCGCCAGTGGGACTAGCGGGAGTCTGACCTACAATGAGCAGTTCTTC. Translating it yields CASGTSGSLTYNEQFF.

V is TRBV6-6 and J is TRBJ1-2, with D unresolved. The CDR3 totals 15 residues. From germline, CDR1 is MNHNY and CDR2 SVGAGI (reference sequence). Trimming left V 6 bases short and J 1 base short, with 15 bases between. CDR3 DNA sequence: TGTGCCAGCAGCCCGGACGGACTACATAACTATGGCTACACCTTC. Translating it yields CASSPDGLHNYGYTF.

The chain recombines TRBV11-2 with TRBJ2-6; tentatively, D is TRBD1 (5 bases). CDR1 and CDR2 from the germline V gene are SGHAT and FQNNGV. This CDR3 contains 15 residues. Between the trimmed V and J ends, which lost 5 bases and 4 bases, there was a span of 12 bases. Here the CDR3 reads CASSPQGTGANVLTF. CDR3 DNA sequence: TGTGCCAGCAGCCCCCAGGGTACCGGGGCCAACGTCCTGACTTTC.

This sequence joins TRBV11-2 and TRBJ2-4; 11 nucleotides line up with TRBD2. Germline V gives CDR1 SGHAT, CDR2 FQNNGV. The V segment lost 5 bases and the J segment 9 bases; nucleotides outside the gene matches: 12. This CDR3 comprises 16 residues. The CDR3 DNA sequence: TGTGCCAGCAGCCACAACACTCCTCTAGCGGGAGGCATTCAGTACTTC. It specifies CASSHNTPLAGGIQYF.

The chain combines TRBV28 with TRBJ2-1; D perhaps matches TRBD2 (6 bases). The V gene's germline CDR1 is MDHEN and CDR2 SYDVKM. This CDR3 has 15 amino acids. Trimming removed 2 bases at V and 0 bases at J, with 8 bases between. In DNA, the CDR3 is TGTGCCAGCAGTTTAGGGGACTTCTCCTACAATGAGCAGTTCTTC. Encoded protein: CASSLGDFSYNEQFF.

J is TRBJ1-5 and V is TRBV3-1 (or the pseudogene TRBV3-2), with unresolved D. V gave up 0 bases and J gave up 4 bases, with 7 bases separating them. The CDR3 is 14 residues long. The germline V gene has CDR1 LGHDT and CDR2 YNNKEL (reference sequence). CDR3 loop: CASSQDPLNQPQHF. CDR3 in DNA: TGTGCCAGCAGCCAAGATCCCCTAAATCAGCCCCAGCATTTT.

This clone was counted between two and nine times. The rearrangement joins TRBV27 to TRBJ2-2; 10 nucleotides line up with TRBD1. This CDR3 comprises 17 residues. V lost 6 bases and J lost 6; bases outside the gene matches: 13. In germline, CDR1 is MNHEY, CDR2 SMNVEV (reference sequence). The CDR3 region has the DNA TGTGCCAGCAGCCCTCAGCCCGGGACAGGGGTTGCCGGGGAGCTGTTTTTT. Translated, it gives CASSPQPGTGVAGELFF.

The rearrangement uses TRBV11-1 and TRBJ2-7, with D perhaps TRBD1 (6 bases). Germline V CDR1 and CDR2: SGHAT, FQDESV (reference sequence). This CDR3 is 16 amino acids long. V lost 1 base and J 6 bases, leaving 19 bases between the germline ends. The CDR3 protein is CASSLDQGRQRGEQYF. CDR3 DNA: TGTGCCAGCAGCTTAGATCAGGGGCGACAACGGGGCGAGCAGTACTTC.

The rearrangement uses TRBV9 and TRBJ2-7, with a weak D call TRBD2 (7 bases). Germline lookup yields CDR1 SGDLS and CDR2 YYNGEE. V was shortened by 10 bases and J by 6 bases, with 26 bases between the two germline ends. The CDR3 runs to 15 residues. CDR3 amino acids: CAPSVGVGGGGEQYF. DNA of the CDR3: TGTGCCCCCAGCGTAGGGGTCGGGGGCGGGGGCGAGCAGTACTTC.

This clone was counted once. The rearrangement uses TRBV5-1 and TRBJ2-1; D remains unclear. V shed 4 bases and J shed 0 bases, with 8 bases lying between them. Germline V gene sequence: CDR1 SGHRS, CDR2 YFSETQ. The CDR3 sequence is 14 residues long. The CDR3 region is CASSERSSYNEQFF. Written as DNA, the CDR3 is TGCGCCAGCAGCGAGAGAAGCTCCTACAATGAGCAGTTCTTC.

This chain connects TRBV10-3 to TRBJ1-2; weak D call: TRBD1 (5 bases). The V end was cut by 6 bases, the J end by 8 bases, with 13 bases between. The CDR3 sequence is 12 residues long. Germline assignment: CDR1 ENHRY and CDR2 SYGVKD. Written as DNA, the CDR3 is TGTGCCATCAGCGGGGGGTCGGGCGGCTACACCTTC. It yields the protein CAISGGSGGYTF.

V usage is TRBV6-5 and J usage is TRBJ1-6, with TRBD1 matching over 7 bases. Germline loops: CDR1 MNHEY, CDR2 SVGAGI. Trimming removed 10 bases from V and 5 bases from J; junction bases left unmatched: 5. The CDR3 extends over 13 amino acids. CDR3 protein: CATIDRDNSPLHF. Here the CDR3 DNA reads TGTGCCACCATCGACAGGGATAATTCACCCCTCCACTTT.

The CDR3 DNA is TGTGCCAGCAGTTGGGGAAATACAGGGGTATTCGGAGCTTTCTTT. It codes for CASSWGNTGVFGAFF. This chain uses TRBV6-5 with TRBJ1-1, with 7 bases aligning to TRBD1. Germline V gives CDR1 MNHEY, CDR2 SVGAGI. With V trimmed by 4 bases and J by 10 bases, 15 bases remained unmatched. This CDR3 region has 15 residues.